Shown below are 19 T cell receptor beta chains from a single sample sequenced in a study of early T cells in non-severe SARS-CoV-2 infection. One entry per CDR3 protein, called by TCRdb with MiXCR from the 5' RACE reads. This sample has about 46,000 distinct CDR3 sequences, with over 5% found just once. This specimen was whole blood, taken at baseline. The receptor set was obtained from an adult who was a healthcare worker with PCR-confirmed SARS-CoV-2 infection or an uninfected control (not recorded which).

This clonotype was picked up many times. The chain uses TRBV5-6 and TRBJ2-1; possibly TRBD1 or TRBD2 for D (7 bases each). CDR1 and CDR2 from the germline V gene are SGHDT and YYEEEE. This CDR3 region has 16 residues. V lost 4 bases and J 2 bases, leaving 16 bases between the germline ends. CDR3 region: CASSPGGGAPYNEQFF. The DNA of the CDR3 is TGTGCCAGCAGCCCAGGGGGGGGAGCTCCCTACAATGAGCAGTTCTTC.

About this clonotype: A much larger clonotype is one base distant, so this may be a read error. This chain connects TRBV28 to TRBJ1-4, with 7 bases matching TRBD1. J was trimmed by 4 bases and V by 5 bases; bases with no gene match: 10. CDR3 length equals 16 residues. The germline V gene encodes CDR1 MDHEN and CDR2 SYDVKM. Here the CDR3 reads CASSVTGAAINEKLFF. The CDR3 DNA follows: TGTGCCAGCAGTGTTACAGGGGCCGCAATTAATGAAAAACTGTTTTTT.

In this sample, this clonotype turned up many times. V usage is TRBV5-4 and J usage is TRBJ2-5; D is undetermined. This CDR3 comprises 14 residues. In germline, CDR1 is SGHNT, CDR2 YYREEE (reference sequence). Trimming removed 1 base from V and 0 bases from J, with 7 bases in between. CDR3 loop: CASSLTVNQETQYF. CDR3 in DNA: TGTGCCAGCAGCTTGACCGTGAACCAAGAGACCCAGTACTTC.

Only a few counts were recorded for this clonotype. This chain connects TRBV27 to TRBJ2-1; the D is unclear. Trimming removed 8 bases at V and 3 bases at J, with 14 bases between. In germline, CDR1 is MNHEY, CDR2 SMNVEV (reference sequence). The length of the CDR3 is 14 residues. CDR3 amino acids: CASYRIPSYNEQFF. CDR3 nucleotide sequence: TGTGCCAGCTACCGCATACCGAGCTACAATGAGCAGTTCTTC.

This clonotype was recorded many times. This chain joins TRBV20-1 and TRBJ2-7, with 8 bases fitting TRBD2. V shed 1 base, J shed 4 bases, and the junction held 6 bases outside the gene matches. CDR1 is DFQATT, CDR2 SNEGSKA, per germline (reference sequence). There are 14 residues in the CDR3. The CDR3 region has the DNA TGCAGTGCTAGAGTCTCGGGAGGGCCATACGAGCAGTACTTC. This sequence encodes CSARVSGGPYEQYF.

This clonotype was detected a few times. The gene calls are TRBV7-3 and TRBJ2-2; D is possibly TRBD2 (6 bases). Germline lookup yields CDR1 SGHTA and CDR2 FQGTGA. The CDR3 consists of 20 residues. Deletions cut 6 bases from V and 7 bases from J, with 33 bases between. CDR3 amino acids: CASRAPLTGLLASGSGELFF. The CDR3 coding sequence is TGTGCCAGCAGGGCTCCACTCACCGGACTTCTAGCGAGTGGTAGCGGGGAGCTGTTTTTT.

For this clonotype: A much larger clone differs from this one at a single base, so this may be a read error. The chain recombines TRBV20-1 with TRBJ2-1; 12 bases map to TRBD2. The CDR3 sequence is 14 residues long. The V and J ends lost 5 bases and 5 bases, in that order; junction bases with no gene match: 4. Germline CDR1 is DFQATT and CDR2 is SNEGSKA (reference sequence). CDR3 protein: CSAASGRVNNEQFF. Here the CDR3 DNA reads TGCAGTGCTGCTAGCGGGAGGGTCAACAATGAGCAGTTCTTC.

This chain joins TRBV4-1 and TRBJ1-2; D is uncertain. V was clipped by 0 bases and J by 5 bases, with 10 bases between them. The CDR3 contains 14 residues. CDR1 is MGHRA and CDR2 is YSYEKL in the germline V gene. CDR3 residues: CASSQDSQLYGYTF. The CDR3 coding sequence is TGCGCCAGCAGCCAAGATAGCCAGCTATATGGCTACACCTTC.

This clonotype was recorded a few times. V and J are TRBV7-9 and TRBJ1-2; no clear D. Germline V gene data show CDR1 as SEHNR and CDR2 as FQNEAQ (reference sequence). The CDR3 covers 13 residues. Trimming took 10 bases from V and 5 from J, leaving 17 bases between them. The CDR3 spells CAIPIGLGYGYTF. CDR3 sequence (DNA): TGTGCCATCCCAATTGGACTGGGGTATGGCTACACCTTC.

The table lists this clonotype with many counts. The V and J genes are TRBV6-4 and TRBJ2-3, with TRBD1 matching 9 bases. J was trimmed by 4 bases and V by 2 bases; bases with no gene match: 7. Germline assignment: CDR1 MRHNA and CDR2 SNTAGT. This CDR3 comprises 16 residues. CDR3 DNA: TGTGCCAGCAGTGACCTTCCGGGACAGGGTTCAGATACGCAGTATTTT. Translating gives CASSDLPGQGSDTQYF.

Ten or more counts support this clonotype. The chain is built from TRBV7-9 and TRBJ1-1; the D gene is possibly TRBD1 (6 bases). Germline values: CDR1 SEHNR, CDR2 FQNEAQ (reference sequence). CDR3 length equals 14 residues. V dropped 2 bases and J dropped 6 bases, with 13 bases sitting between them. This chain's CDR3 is CASSLSGDGSEAFF. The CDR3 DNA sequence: TGTGCCAGCAGCTTATCAGGGGATGGGTCTGAAGCTTTCTTT. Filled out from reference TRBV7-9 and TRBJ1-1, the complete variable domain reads DTGVSQNPRHKITKRGQNVTFRCDPISEHNRLYWYRQTLGQGPEFLTYFQNEAQLEKSRLLSDRFSAERPKGSFSTLEIQRTEQGDSAMYLCASSLSGDGSEAFFGQGTRLTVV.

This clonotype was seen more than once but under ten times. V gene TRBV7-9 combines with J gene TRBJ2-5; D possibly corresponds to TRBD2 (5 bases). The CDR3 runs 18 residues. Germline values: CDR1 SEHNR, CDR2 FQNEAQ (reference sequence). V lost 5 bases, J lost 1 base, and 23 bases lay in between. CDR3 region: CASSPSEWWRVSQETQYF. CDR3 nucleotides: TGTGCCAGCAGCCCCTCAGAATGGTGGCGGGTCTCCCAAGAGACCCAGTACTTC.

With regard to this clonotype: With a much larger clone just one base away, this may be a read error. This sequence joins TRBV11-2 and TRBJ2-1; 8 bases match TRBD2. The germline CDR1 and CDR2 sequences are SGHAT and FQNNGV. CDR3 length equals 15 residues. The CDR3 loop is CDSSLRLANYNEQFF. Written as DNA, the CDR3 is TGTGACAGCAGCTTAAGACTAGCGAATTACAATGAGCAGTTCTTC.

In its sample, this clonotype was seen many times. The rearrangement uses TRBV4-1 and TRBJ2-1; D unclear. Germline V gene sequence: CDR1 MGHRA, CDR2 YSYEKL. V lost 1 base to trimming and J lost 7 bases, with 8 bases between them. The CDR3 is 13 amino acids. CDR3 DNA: TGCGCCAGCAGCCAAGGGCCCGGGAATGAGCAGTTCTTC. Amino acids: CASSQGPGNEQFF.

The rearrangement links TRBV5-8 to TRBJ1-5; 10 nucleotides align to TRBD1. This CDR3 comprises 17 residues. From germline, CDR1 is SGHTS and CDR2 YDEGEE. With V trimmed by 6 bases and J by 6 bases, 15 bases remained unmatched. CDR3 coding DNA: TGTGCCAGCACCGTTGACAGGGGGCGATGGAAGGTTCAGCCCCAGCATTTT. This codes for CASTVDRGRWKVQPQHF.

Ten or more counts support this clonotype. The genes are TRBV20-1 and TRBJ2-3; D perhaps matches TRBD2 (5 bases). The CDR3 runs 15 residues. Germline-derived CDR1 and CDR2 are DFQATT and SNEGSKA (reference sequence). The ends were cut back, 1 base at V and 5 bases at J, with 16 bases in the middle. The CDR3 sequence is CSARVGVGVKDTQYF. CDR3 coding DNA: TGCAGTGCTAGAGTGGGTGTGGGAGTGAAAGATACGCAGTATTTT.

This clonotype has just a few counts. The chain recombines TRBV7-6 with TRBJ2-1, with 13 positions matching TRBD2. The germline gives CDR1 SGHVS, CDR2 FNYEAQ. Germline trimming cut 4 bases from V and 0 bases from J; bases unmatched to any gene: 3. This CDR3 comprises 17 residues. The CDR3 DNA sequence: TGTGCCAGCAGCTCAGGGACTAGCGGGGTCTCCTACAATGAGCAGTTCTTC. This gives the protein CASSSGTSGVSYNEQFF. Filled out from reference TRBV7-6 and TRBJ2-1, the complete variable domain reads GAGVSQSPRYKVTKRGQDVALRCDPISGHVSLYWYRQALGQGPEFLTYFNYEAQQDKSGLPNDRFSAERPEGSISTLTIQRTEQRDSAMYRCASSSGTSGVSYNEQFFGPGTRLTVL.

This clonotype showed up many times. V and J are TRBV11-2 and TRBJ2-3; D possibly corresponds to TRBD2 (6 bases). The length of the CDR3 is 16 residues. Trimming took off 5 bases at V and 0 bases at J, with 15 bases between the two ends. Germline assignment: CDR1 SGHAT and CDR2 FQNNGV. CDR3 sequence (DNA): TGTGCCAGCAGCCCAACCTTTGCGGGAAGCACAGATACGCAGTATTTT. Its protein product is CASSPTFAGSTDTQYF.

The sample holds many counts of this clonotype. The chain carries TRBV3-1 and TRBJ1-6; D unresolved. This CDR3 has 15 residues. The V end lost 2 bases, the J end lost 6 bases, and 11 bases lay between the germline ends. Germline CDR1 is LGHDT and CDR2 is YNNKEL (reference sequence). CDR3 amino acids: CASSQRGQVNSPLHF. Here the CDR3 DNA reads TGTGCCAGCAGCCAACGCGGGCAAGTTAATTCACCCCTCCACTTT. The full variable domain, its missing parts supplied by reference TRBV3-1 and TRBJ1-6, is DTAVSQTPKYLVTQMGNDKSIKCEQNLGHDTMYWYKQDSKKFLKIMFSYNNKELIINETVPNRFSPKSPDKAHLNLHINSLELGDSAVYFCASSQRGQVNSPLHFGNGTRLTVT.